This entry lists 27 T cell receptor beta chains sequenced from one sample in a study of blood T cell repertoires in COVID-19. The method was immunoSEQ multiplex PCR; TCRdb's version includes in-frame clones alone and lacks a portion of them. Of a few hundred thousand clones in the sample, approximately 80% were seen once. The material sequenced was peripheral blood. These receptors originate from a man aged 25-45 years with active or convalescent COVID-19.

V usage is TRBV24-1 and J usage is TRBJ1-2, with D possibly being TRBD1 (5 bases). The CDR3 has 14 amino acids. Germline CDR1 and CDR2: KGHDR and SFDVKD. V was cut by 4 bases and J by 6 bases, with 14 bases left in between. CDR3 sequence reads: CATSDLDSTHGYTF. The CDR3 DNA reads TGTGCCACCAGTGACCTCGACAGTACCCATGGCTACACCTTC.

This clone was found a few times. The rearrangement links TRBV7-9 to TRBJ1-2, with a possible D match to TRBD1 (6 bases). CDR1 and CDR2 (germline): SEHNR, FQNEAQ (reference sequence). There are 15 residues in the CDR3. Deletions cut 5 bases from V and 4 bases from J, with 17 bases between. The CDR3 region has the DNA TGTGCCAGCAGCCCGACCCGGACAGAAACCTATGGCTACACCTTC. This gives the protein CASSPTRTETYGYTF.

The chain joins TRBV6-2 or TRBV6-3 to TRBJ1-2; 7 nucleotides match TRBD1. V shed 7 bases, J shed 8 bases, and the junction held 16 bases outside the gene matches. The CDR3 loop spans 15 amino acids. Germline CDR1 MNHEY, CDR2 SVGEGT. CDR3 bases: TGTGCCAGCAACCCCTGGACGACAGGGAGAGGGGGCTACACCTTC. Translation gives CASNPWTTGRGGYTF.

The table lists this clone with a count of one. The chain uses TRBV2 and TRBJ2-7; TRBD2 agrees at 12 bases. V was clipped by 7 bases and J by 3 bases; unmatched bases: 4. Per the germline V gene, CDR1 is SNHLY and CDR2 is FYNNEI. The CDR3 has 14 residues. This chain's CDR3 is CASTRLAGVYEQYF. CDR3 nucleotide sequence: TGTGCCAGCACTCGACTAGCGGGAGTCTACGAGCAGTACTTC.

This sequence joins TRBV4-1 and TRBJ2-3, with a possible D match to TRBD1 (5 bases). This CDR3 is built from 16 residues. V lost 1 base and J 1 base, leaving 12 bases between the germline ends. The germline V gene encodes CDR1 MGHRA and CDR2 YSYEKL. The CDR3 is CASSQVRGAGTDTQYF. The CDR3 DNA reads TGCGCCAGCAGCCAAGTTAGGGGTGCTGGCACAGATACGCAGTATTTT.

In this sample, this clone turned up a few times. This chain joins TRBV4-2 and TRBJ1-1; 8 bases match TRBD1. CDR1 and CDR2 (germline): LGHNA, YNFKEQ. J lost 2 bases, V lost 0 bases, and 11 bases had no gene match. CDR3 size: 18 residues. In DNA, the CDR3 is TGTGCCAGCAGCCAAGATTCTCCAGGGGGCTTGGTTAACACTGAAGCTTTCTTT. Its translation: CASSQDSPGGLVNTEAFF.

As regards this clone: This sample also contains other DNA sequences that code for the same CDR3. The gene calls are TRBV7-9 and TRBJ2-7; D is unclear. Trimming pared 0 bases from V and 6 bases from J, leaving 3 bases between. Germline loops: CDR1 SEHNR, CDR2 FQNEAQ (reference sequence). The CDR3 sequence is 11 residues long. CDR3 in amino acids: CASSLAREQYF. CDR3 sequence (DNA): TGTGCCAGCAGCTTAGCCCGCGAGCAGTACTTC.

This sequence joins TRBV7-2 and TRBJ2-7, with D possibly TRBD1 on 7 matching bases. The CDR3 sequence is 15 residues long. The ends were cut back, 5 bases at V and 2 bases at J, with 16 bases in the middle. The germline CDR1 and CDR2 sequences are SGHTA and FQGNSA. CDR3 region: CASSTRGTETYEQYF. The DNA of the CDR3 is TGTGCCAGCAGCACCCGCGGGACAGAGACCTACGAGCAGTACTTC.

The chain joins TRBV27 to TRBJ1-5; D gene uncertain. Germline CDR1 MNHEY, CDR2 SMNVEV (reference sequence). This CDR3 spans 15 amino acids. V was trimmed by 6 bases and J by 0 bases, leaving 12 bases between them. The CDR3 reads CASRLGRDSNQPQHF. In DNA form, the CDR3 reads TGTGCCAGCAGGCTGGGGAGAGATAGCAATCAGCCCCAGCATTTT.

The chain has TRBV5-1 and TRBJ2-1; 9 bases are shared with TRBD2. The CDR3 extends over 15 amino acids. V was clipped by 5 bases and J by 3 bases; unmatched bases: 6. CDR1 and CDR2 (germline): SGHRS, YFSETQ. The CDR3 nucleotides are TGCGCCAGCAGGACTGAAGCGGGAGGCTACAATGAGCAGTTCTTC. This codes for CASRTEAGGYNEQFF.

CDR3 loop: CASSPVGGYGYTF. The CDR3 DNA follows: TGTGCCAGCTCACCGGTGGGGGGATACGGCTACACCTTC. The chain recombines TRBV18 with TRBJ1-2, with D tentatively TRBD1 (5 bases). V lost 3 bases and J 8 bases, leaving 13 bases between the germline ends. CDR3 length equals 13 residues. In germline, CDR1 is KGHSH, CDR2 LQKENI.

V is TRBV4-1 and J is TRBJ2-7, with TRBD2 as a possible D gene (5 bases). Germline values: CDR1 MGHRA, CDR2 YSYEKL. The CDR3 is 15 residues long. Trimming removed 1 base at V and 2 bases at J, with 12 bases between. The CDR3 coding sequence is TGCGCCAGCAGCCAAGCCAGCGGCCAAACCTACGAGCAGTACTTC. Encoded protein: CASSQASGQTYEQYF.

The count of this clone is one. This sequence joins TRBV19 and TRBJ1-5; D perhaps matches TRBD1 (5 bases). V lost 6 bases to trimming and J lost 1 base, with 10 bases between them. Germline CDR1 LNHDA, CDR2 SQIVND (reference sequence). The CDR3 has 14 residues. This chain's CDR3 is CASRRRGSNQPQHF. CDR3 coding DNA: TGTGCCAGTAGGCGTAGGGGAAGCAATCAGCCCCAGCATTTT.

V gene TRBV7-9 combines with J gene TRBJ2-4, with 9 bases identical to TRBD1. Germline values: CDR1 SEHNR, CDR2 FQNEAQ (reference sequence). The CDR3 totals 15 residues. V shed 1 base and J 9 bases; nucleotides not matched to a gene: 7. The chain's CDR3 is CASSLEVDRGVIQYF. The CDR3 region has the DNA TGTGCCAGCAGCTTAGAGGTCGACAGGGGGGTCATTCAGTACTTC.

The gene calls are TRBV28 and TRBJ1-2, with 8 positions matching TRBD1. The CDR3 is 14 residues long. CDR1 MDHEN and CDR2 SYDVKM come from the germline V gene. V lost 7 bases and J lost 7; bases outside the gene matches: 11. CDR3 nucleotides: TGTGCCAGCAAGGCTACGGGACAGGTTTTTGGCTACACCTTC. It is translated as CASKATGQVFGYTF.

This chain uses TRBV7-2 with TRBJ1-1, with D tentatively TRBD1 (5 bases). The CDR3 runs to 16 residues. Trimming left V 0 bases short and J 4 bases short, with 15 bases between. From germline, CDR1 is SGHTA and CDR2 FQGNSA. The CDR3: CASSLALNRGVTEAFF. CDR3 sequence (DNA): TGTGCCAGCAGCTTAGCGCTGAATAGGGGCGTCACTGAAGCTTTCTTT. The whole variable domain, remainder taken from reference TRBV7-2 and TRBJ1-1, is GAGVSQSPSNKVTEKGKDVELRCDPISGHTALYWYRQSLGQGLEFLIYFQGNSAPDKSGLPSDRFSAERTGGSVSTLTIQRTQQEDSAVYLCASSLALNRGVTEAFFGQGTRLTVV.

The chain couples TRBV28 to TRBJ2-7; 9 bases are a match to TRBD1. The V gene end was trimmed by 10 bases and the J gene end by 0 bases; junction bases not matched to a gene: 4. CDR3 length: 13 amino acids. Germline V CDR1 and CDR2: MDHEN, SYDVKM. Here the CDR3 reads CATRDRVSYEQYF. The CDR3 DNA is TGTGCCACCCGGGACAGGGTCTCCTACGAGCAGTACTTC.

V is TRBV6-6 and J is TRBJ1-2, with TRBD1 matching 8 bases. This CDR3 has 13 residues. CDR1 MNHNY and CDR2 SVGAGI come from the germline V gene (reference sequence). V shed 8 bases, J shed 2 bases, and the junction held 4 bases outside the gene matches. As DNA, the CDR3 is TGTGCCAGCGTCCGGGACAGGAACTATGGCTACACCTTC. The encoded protein is CASVRDRNYGYTF.

This clone was recorded once. V is TRBV6-6 and J is TRBJ1-1, with 10 bases fitting TRBD1. The trim removed 7 bases at V and 5 bases at J, leaving 7 bases unmatched. The CDR3 is 14 residues long. From germline, CDR1 is MNHNY and CDR2 SVGAGI (reference sequence). For the CDR3, the DNA is TGTGCCAGCACCCTAGGACAGGGGGGGACTGAAGCTTTCTTT. It translates to CASTLGQGGTEAFF.

The V and J genes are TRBV6-6 and TRBJ1-2; tentative D call: TRBD1 (6 bases). The V end lost 5 bases, the J end lost 6 bases, and 13 bases lay between the germline ends. The CDR3 spans 13 residues. The germline V gene has CDR1 MNHNY and CDR2 SVGAGI (reference sequence). Here the CDR3 DNA reads TGTGCCAGCAGTCCGCCGTGGACAGATGGCTACACCTTC. Amino acids: CASSPPWTDGYTF.

This rearrangement joins TRBV12-3 or TRBV12-4 to TRBJ1-1, with TRBD1 as a possible D gene (5 bases). Deletions cut 5 bases from V and 8 bases from J, with 15 bases between. This CDR3 contains 13 residues. The CDR3: CASSRGLGGEAFF. CDR3 coding DNA: TGTGCCAGCAGTCGGGGACTGGGTGGGGAAGCTTTCTTT.

This clone was seen more than once but under ten times. The rearrangement uses TRBV18 and TRBJ2-1; 11 bases are a match to TRBD2. Trimming at V came to 6 bases and at J to 5 bases, leaving 9 bases not matched to a gene. The germline CDR1 and CDR2 sequences are KGHSH and LQKENI. The CDR3 sequence is 16 residues long. CDR3 protein: CASSPGTSGSHNEQFF. In DNA, the CDR3 is TGTGCCAGCTCCCCAGGAACTAGCGGGAGCCACAATGAGCAGTTCTTC.

The V gene is TRBV28, the J gene TRBJ1-2; D is perhaps TRBD1 (5 bases). CDR1 and CDR2 (germline): MDHEN, SYDVKM. This CDR3 has 14 residues. Trimming took off 4 bases at V and 0 bases at J, with 9 bases between the two ends. CDR3 loop: CASSSPGTNYGYTF. The CDR3 DNA is TGTGCCAGCAGTTCCCCAGGGACTAACTATGGCTACACCTTC.

This clone appeared a few times. The genes are TRBV5-5 and TRBJ2-5; 9 bases line up with TRBD1. V trimming: 6 bases; J trimming: 4 bases; junction bases outside the gene matches: 10. Germline V CDR1 and CDR2: SGHKS, YYEKEE (reference sequence). CDR3 length: 15 amino acids. The CDR3 loop is CASTSTGGVIETQYF. CDR3 bases: TGTGCCAGCACCTCGACAGGGGGAGTGATAGAGACCCAGTACTTC.

The chain uses TRBV18 and TRBJ2-3; TRBD2 aligns across 8 bases. J lost 0 bases, V lost 5 bases, and 7 bases had no gene match. This CDR3 has 16 residues. Germline V gene sequence: CDR1 KGHSH, CDR2 LQKENI. In DNA, the CDR3 is TGTGCCAGCTCATCTCAAGGACTAGCTAGCACAGATACGCAGTATTTT. Residues: CASSSQGLASTDTQYF.

This chain joins TRBV2 and TRBJ1-4; a possible D gene is TRBD1 (6 bases). The germline V and J ends were trimmed by 5 bases and 4 bases, with 14 bases remaining between them. Germline V gene sequence: CDR1 SNHLY, CDR2 FYNNEI. CDR3 size: 15 residues. The CDR3 reads CASSRDTGYNEKLFF. The CDR3 DNA follows: TGTGCCAGCAGTCGGGACACCGGGTATAATGAAAAACTGTTTTTT.

The chain has TRBV5-5 and TRBJ2-3; 7 bases fit TRBD1. CDR1 is SGHKS and CDR2 is YYEKEE in the germline V gene (reference sequence). The CDR3 has 13 amino acids. V trimming: 4 bases; J trimming: 6 bases; junction bases outside the gene matches: 5. CDR3 protein: CASSPGGSDTQYF. Here the CDR3 DNA reads TGTGCCAGCAGCCCAGGGGGATCCGATACGCAGTATTTT.